This TCR beta chain was captured by sequencing in a study of blood T cell repertoires in COVID-19. Only in-frame clones appear in the TCRdb table, and some are missing; sequencing was by immunoSEQ multiplex PCR. The profile covers 200,000 to 300,000 clones, with approximately 86% appearing a single time and roughly 2.6% taken by the ten largest. The CDR3 is made up of 12 amino acids. V was shortened by 4 bases and J by 6 bases, with 9 bases between the two germline ends. Per germline, CDR1 PRHDT and CDR2 FYEKMQ (reference sequence). This chain uses TRBV13 with TRBJ1-1; D remains ambiguous. The receptor comes from a young woman who had recovered from COVID-19. Sequences were obtained from PBMCs or T cells enriched from blood (not recorded which). The CDR3 sequence is CASSSITAEAFF. DNA of the CDR3: TGTGCCAGCAGCTCTATCACAGCTGAAGCTTTCTTT. Looking up the rest from reference TRBV13 and TRBJ1-1 gives the full variable domain: AAGVIQSPRHLIKEKRETATLKCYPIPRHDTVYWYQQGPGQDPQFLISFYEKMQSDKGSIPDRFSAQQFSDYHSELNMSSLELGDSALYFCASSSITAEAFFGQGTRLTVV.